The present T cell receptor (beta chain) was sequenced within a study of CD8 T cells in Susac syndrome. High-throughput TCR beta sequencing covered peripheral CD8+ and CD4+ T cells. The CD8+ and CD4+ T cells were isolated magnetically using a negative isolation approach, whereas the TEMRA cells were enriched by FACS. RNA, at about 0.5 to 1 ug, was reverse transcribed with random hexamers. TCR beta CDR3 was amplified by immunoSEQ multiplex PCR. This amplification extended across 54 Vbeta and 13 Jbeta segments. TCRdb reanalysed the immunoSEQ multiplex PCR reads using MiXCR and keeps one entry per CDR3 protein. The sample consists of roughly 200,000 distinct CDR3 sequences, just under 95% of them appearing once. The V end was cut by 2 bases, the J end by 0 bases, with 11 bases between. There are 14 residues in the CDR3. CDR1 and CDR2 (germline): DFQATT, SNEGSKA (reference sequence).

The sample consisted of CD4+ T cells from PBMCs. This clonotype originated in a human donor with multiple sclerosis. The chain couples TRBV20-1 to TRBJ2-7; D unclear. CDR3 residues: CSARNTLSSYEQYF. The CDR3 DNA sequence: TGCAGTGCTAGAAACACTCTTTCCTCCTACGAGCAGTACTTC.